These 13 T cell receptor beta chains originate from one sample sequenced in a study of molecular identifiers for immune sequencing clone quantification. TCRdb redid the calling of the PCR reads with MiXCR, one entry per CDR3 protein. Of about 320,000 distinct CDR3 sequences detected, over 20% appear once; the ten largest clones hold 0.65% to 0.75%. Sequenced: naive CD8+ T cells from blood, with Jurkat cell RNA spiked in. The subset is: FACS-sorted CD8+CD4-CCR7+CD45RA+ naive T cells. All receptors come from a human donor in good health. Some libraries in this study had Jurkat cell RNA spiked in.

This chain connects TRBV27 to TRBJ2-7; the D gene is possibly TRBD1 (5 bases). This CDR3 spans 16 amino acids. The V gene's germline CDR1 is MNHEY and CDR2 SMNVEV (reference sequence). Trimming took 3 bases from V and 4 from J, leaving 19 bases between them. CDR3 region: CASSLLGQGGLYEQYF. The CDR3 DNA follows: TGTGCCAGCAGTTTGCTGGGGCAGGGTGGTTTGTACGAGCAGTACTTC.

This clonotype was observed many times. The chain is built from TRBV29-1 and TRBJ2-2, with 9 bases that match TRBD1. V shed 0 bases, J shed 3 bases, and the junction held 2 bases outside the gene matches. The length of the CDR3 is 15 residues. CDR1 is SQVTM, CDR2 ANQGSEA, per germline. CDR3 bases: TGCAGCGTTGAAGAACGGGACAGGGACACCGGGGAGCTGTTTTTT. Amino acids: CSVEERDRDTGELFF.

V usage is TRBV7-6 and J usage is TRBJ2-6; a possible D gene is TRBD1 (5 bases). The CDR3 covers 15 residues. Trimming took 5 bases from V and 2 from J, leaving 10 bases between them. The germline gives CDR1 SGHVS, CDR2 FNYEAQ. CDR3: CASSPLGPGANVLTF. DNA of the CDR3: TGTGCCAGCAGCCCCCTGGGGCCTGGGGCCAACGTCCTGACTTTC.

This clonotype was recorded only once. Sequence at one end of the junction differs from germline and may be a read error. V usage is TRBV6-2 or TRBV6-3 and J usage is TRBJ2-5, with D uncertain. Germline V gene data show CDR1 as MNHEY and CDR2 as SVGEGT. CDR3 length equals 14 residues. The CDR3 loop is CATSYEATQETQYF. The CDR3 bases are TGTGCCACCAGTTACGAAGCGACTCAAGAGACCCAGTACTTC.

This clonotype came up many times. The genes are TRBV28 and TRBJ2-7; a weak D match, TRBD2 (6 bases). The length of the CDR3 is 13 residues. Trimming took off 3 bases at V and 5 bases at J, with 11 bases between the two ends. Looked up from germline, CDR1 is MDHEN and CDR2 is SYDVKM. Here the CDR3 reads CASSFRGRNEQYF. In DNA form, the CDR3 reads TGTGCCAGCAGTTTTCGGGGGAGAAACGAGCAGTACTTC.

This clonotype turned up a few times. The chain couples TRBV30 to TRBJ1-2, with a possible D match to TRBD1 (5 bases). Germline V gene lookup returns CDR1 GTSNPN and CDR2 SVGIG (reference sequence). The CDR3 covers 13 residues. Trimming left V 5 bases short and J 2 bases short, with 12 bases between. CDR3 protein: CAWGGGANYGYTF. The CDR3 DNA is TGTGCCTGGGGCGGCGGGGCGAACTATGGCTACACCTTC.

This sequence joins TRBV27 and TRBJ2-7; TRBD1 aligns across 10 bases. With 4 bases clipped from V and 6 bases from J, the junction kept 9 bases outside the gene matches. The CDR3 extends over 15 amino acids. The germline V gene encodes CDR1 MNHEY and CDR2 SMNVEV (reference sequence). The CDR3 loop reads CASSYRDRGTCEQYF. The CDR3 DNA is TGTGCCAGCAGTTACCGGGACAGGGGTACCTGCGAGCAGTACTTC.

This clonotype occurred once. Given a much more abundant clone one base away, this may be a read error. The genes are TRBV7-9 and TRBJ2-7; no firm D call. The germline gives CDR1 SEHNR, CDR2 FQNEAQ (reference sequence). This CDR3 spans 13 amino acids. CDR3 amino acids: CASTNDGFYEQHF. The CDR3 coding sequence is TGTGCCAGCACCAACGACGGATTTTACGAGCAGCACTTC.

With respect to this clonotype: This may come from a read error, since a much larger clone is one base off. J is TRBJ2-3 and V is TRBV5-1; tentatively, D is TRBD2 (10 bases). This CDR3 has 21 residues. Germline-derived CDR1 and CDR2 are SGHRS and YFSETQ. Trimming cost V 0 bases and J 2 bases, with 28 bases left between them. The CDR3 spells CASSLASRDRVLAGYTDTQYF. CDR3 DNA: TGCGCCAGCAGCTTGGCTTCGAGGGACAGGGTACTAGCGGGGTACACAGATACGCAGTATTTT.

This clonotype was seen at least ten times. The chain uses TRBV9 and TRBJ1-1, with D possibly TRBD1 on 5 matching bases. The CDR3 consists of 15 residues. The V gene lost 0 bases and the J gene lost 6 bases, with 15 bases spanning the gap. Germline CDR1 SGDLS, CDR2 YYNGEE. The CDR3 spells CASSVEGDGGSEAFF. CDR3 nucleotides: TGTGCCAGCAGCGTAGAAGGAGATGGGGGGTCTGAAGCTTTCTTT.

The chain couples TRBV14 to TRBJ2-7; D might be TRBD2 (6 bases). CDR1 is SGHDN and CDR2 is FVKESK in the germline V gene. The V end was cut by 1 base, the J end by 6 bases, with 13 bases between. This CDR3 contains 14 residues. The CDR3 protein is CASSQAGVGAEQYF. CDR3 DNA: TGTGCCAGCAGCCAAGCGGGAGTAGGTGCCGAGCAGTACTTC.

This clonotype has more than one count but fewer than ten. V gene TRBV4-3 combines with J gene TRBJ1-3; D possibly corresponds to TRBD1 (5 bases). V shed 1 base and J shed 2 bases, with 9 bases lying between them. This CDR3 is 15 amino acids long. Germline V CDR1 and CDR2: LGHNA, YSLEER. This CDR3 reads CASSQVPGAGNTIYF. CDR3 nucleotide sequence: TGCGCCAGCAGCCAAGTTCCGGGGGCTGGAAACACCATATATTTT.

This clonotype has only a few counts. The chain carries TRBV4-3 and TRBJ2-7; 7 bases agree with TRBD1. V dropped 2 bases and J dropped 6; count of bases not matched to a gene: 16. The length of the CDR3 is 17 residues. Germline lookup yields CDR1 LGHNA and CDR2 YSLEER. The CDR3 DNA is TGCGCCAGCAGCCAAACCTCCTCCGGGACAGTGTTGGCCGAGCAGTACTTC. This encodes CASSQTSSGTVLAEQYF.